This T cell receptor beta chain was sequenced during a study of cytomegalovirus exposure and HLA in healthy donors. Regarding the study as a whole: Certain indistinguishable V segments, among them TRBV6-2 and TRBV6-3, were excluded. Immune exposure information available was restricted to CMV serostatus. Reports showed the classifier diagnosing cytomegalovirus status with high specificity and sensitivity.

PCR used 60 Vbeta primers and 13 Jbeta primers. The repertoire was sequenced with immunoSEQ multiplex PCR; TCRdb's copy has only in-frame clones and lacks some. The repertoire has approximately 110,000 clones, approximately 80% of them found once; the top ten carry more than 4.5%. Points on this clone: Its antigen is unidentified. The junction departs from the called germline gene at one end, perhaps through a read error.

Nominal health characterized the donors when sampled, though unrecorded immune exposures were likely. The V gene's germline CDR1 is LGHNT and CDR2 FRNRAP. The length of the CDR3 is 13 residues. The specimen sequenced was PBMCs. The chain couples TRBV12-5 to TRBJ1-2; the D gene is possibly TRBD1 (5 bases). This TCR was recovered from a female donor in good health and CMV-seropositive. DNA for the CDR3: TGTGCTAGTGCCTCCCGGGGGGAGGGCCAGGCGGTCTTC. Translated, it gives CASASRGEGQAVF. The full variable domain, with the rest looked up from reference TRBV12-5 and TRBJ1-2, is DARVTQTPRHKVTEMGQEVTMRCQPILGHNTVFWYRQTMMQGLELLAYFRNRAPLDDSGMPKDRFSAEMPDATLATLKIQPSEPRDSAVYFCASASRGEGQAVFGSGTRLTVV.